This TCR beta chain was sequenced during a study of blood T cell repertoires in COVID-19. Looking at the study overall: Material from acute and convalescent COVID-19 was sourced from the United States, Italy and Spain. From T cells, B-cell-depleted T cells, or PBMCs came the material, which was cDNA or gDNA.

The V gene's germline CDR1 is LNHNV and CDR2 YYDKDF (reference sequence). V was clipped by 0 bases and J by 4 bases, with 7 bases between them. The CDR3 is 15 residues long. Per the study methods: Scientists estimated how many nucleated cells there were by amplifying reference gene primers. The method was immunoSEQ multiplex PCR; TCRdb's version includes in-frame clones alone and lacks a portion of them. Clone size and V and J calls were adopted from that table, with D and trimming inferred from the DNA. This table has 90,000 to 110,000 clones, approximately 87% appearing once. Sequenced input: peripheral blood. The genes are TRBV15 and TRBJ2-6; D unresolved. The sequence was collected from a woman aged 55-70 years with acute or convalescent COVID-19. The chain's CDR3 is CATSREEAGANVLTF. As DNA, the CDR3 is TGTGCCACCAGCAGAGAAGAAGCCGGGGCCAACGTCCTGACTTTC.